The 15 T cell receptor beta chains in this list originate from one sample, sequenced in a study of PD-L1 blockade in urothelial cancer. The protocol was immunoSEQ multiplex PCR, while the TCRdb copy is restricted to in-frame clones and leaves out a portion. The data contain around 80,000 clones, approximately 89% of them singletons. Time point here: peripheral blood 6 weeks after treatment start. This specimen was PBMCs, taken around atezolizumab (anti-PD-L1) treatment. These receptors were obtained from a woman aged 80 or over with urothelial cancer.

V usage is TRBV9 and J usage is TRBJ2-2, with 8 bases aligning to TRBD1. J was trimmed by 0 bases and V by 3 bases; bases with no gene match: 4. The CDR3 has 16 residues. CDR1 and CDR2 from the germline V gene are SGDLS and YYNGEE. For the CDR3, the DNA is TGTGCCAGCAGCGCAAAACAGGGGGCGAACACCGGGGAGCTGTTTTTT. Its protein is CASSAKQGANTGELFF.

This clone was counted between two and nine times. The chain links TRBV7-9 to TRBJ2-4; TRBD2 aligns across 7 bases. Germline V gene sequence: CDR1 SEHNR, CDR2 FQNEAQ (reference sequence). J was trimmed by 0 bases and V by 2 bases; bases with no gene match: 7. This CDR3 has 17 residues. The CDR3 is CASSLNPSGLAKNIQYF. In DNA form, the CDR3 reads TGTGCCAGCAGCTTAAACCCTAGCGGCCTAGCCAAAAACATTCAGTACTTC.

J is TRBJ2-1 and V is TRBV6-1; D might be TRBD2 (5 bases). The CDR3 extends over 15 amino acids. Germline V gene sequence: CDR1 MNHNS, CDR2 SASEGT. V lost 6 bases, J lost 7 bases, and 19 bases lay in between. The CDR3 is CASSMDGNPGNEQFF. CDR3 nucleotides: TGTGCCAGCAGCATGGACGGGAACCCCGGGAATGAGCAGTTCTTC.

The rearrangement joins TRBV21-1 to TRBJ1-4. TRBV21-1 is termed a pseudogene. The CDR3 is 13 amino acids. The CDR3 is CASSPKSPLKLFF. The DNA of the CDR3 is TGTGCCAGCAGCCCGAAAAGCCCTTTGAAACTGTTTTTT.

The V gene is TRBV28, the J gene TRBJ1-3; TRBD1 aligns across 9 bases. The V gene end was trimmed by 5 bases and the J gene end by 8 bases; junction bases not matched to a gene: 4. The CDR3 has 13 residues. CDR1 is MDHEN, CDR2 SYDVKM, per germline. CDR3 sequence (DNA): TGTGCCAGCAGTCTACAGGGGGCAGACACCATATATTTT. Translating gives CASSLQGADTIYF.

The rearrangement uses TRBV9 and TRBJ2-3, with D possibly being TRBD1 (6 bases). V dropped 4 bases and J dropped 4 bases, with 13 bases sitting between them. The CDR3 runs 14 residues. Germline V gives CDR1 SGDLS, CDR2 YYNGEE. DNA of the CDR3: TGTGCCAGCAGCAACAGGGATAGACCAGATACGCAGTATTTT. Translation: CASSNRDRPDTQYF. Full variable domain (outside the CDR3, taken from reference TRBV9 and TRBJ2-3): DSGVTQTPKHLITATGQRVTLRCSPRSGDLSVYWYQQSLDQGLQFLIQYYNGEERAKGNILERFSAQQFPDLHSELNLSSLELGDSALYFCASSNRDRPDTQYFGPGTRLTVL.

The rearrangement joins TRBV28 to TRBJ1-4, with unresolved D. V was trimmed by 3 bases and J by 4 bases, leaving 15 bases between them. Germline-derived CDR1 and CDR2 are MDHEN and SYDVKM. The CDR3 is 16 amino acids. CDR3 DNA: TGTGCCAGCAGTTTTCCCATACAGCTAAATAATGAAAAACTGTTTTTT. Translating gives CASSFPIQLNNEKLFF.

This rearrangement joins TRBV7-3 to TRBJ2-3; a weak D match, TRBD1 (5 bases). Germline V gene lookup returns CDR1 SGHTA and CDR2 FQGTGA. The CDR3 sequence is 18 residues long. Trimming stripped 2 bases from V and 2 bases from J, with 20 bases between. This chain's CDR3 is CASSLGRGGGVHTDTQYF. The CDR3 region has the DNA TGTGCCAGCAGCTTAGGAAGGGGCGGTGGGGTCCACACAGATACGCAGTATTTT.

The CDR3 coding sequence is TGTGCCAGCAGCAAATTTCTAGCGGGAGGAAGGGGTGAGCAGTTCTTC. Its translation: CASSKFLAGGRGEQFF. J is TRBJ2-1 and V is TRBV7-2; 11 bases are a match to TRBD2. Trimming took 5 bases from V and 9 from J; bases not matched to a gene: 12. The CDR3 length is 16 residues. The germline V gene has CDR1 SGHTA and CDR2 FQGNSA.

V gene TRBV19 combines with J gene TRBJ1-1; D is undetermined. V was pared by 5 bases and J by 1 base, with 8 bases between. CDR1 is LNHDA and CDR2 is SQIVND in the germline V gene (reference sequence). This CDR3 comprises 13 residues. The CDR3 loop is CASSGRGNTEAFF. The CDR3 DNA sequence: TGTGCCAGTAGTGGACGGGGGAACACTGAAGCTTTCTTT. The variable domain in full, with the rest retrieved from reference TRBV19 and TRBJ1-1, is DGGITQSPKYLFRKEGQNVTLSCEQNLNHDAMYWYRQDPGQGLRLIYYSQIVNDFQKGDIAEGYSVSREKKESFPLTVTSAQKNPTAFYLCASSGRGNTEAFFGQGTRLTVV.

The chain recombines TRBV2 with TRBJ2-7, with D perhaps matching TRBD2 (6 bases). The CDR3 covers 13 residues. V was clipped by 4 bases and J by 0 bases, with 7 bases between them. The germline V gene has CDR1 SNHLY and CDR2 FYNNEI. In nucleotides, the CDR3 is TGTGCCAGCAGTGCTAGCGTCTCCTACGAGCAGTACTTC. Translated, it gives CASSASVSYEQYF.

This clone was seen just once. This chain joins TRBV10-2 and TRBJ1-2, with 7 bases lining up with TRBD1. Germline V gene data show CDR1 as WSHSY and CDR2 as SAAADI. This CDR3 is 14 amino acids long. Trimming at V came to 3 bases and at J to 7 bases, leaving 8 bases not matched to a gene. DNA for the CDR3: TGCGCCAGCAGTGAAGAGGGGGCGGCTACTGGCTACACCTTC. Encoded protein: CASSEEGAATGYTF.

The chain couples TRBV6-4 to TRBJ2-1, with D hard to call. Germline CDR1 is MRHNA and CDR2 is SNTAGT. CDR3 length: 14 residues. Trimming cost V 2 bases and J 3 bases, with 8 bases left between them. The CDR3, as DNA: TGTGCCAGCAGTGACGGGCCTCACTACAATGAGCAGTTCTTC. Translating gives CASSDGPHYNEQFF.

The chain links TRBV6-5 to TRBJ1-5; D gene uncertain. CDR1 is MNHEY and CDR2 is SVGAGI in the germline V gene. This CDR3 is 14 amino acids long. Trimming cost V 5 bases and J 7 bases, with 15 bases left between them. The CDR3 is CASSPSGREQPQHF. The CDR3 nucleotides are TGTGCCAGCAGTCCCTCGGGGAGGGAGCAGCCCCAGCATTTT.

V gene TRBV5-1 combines with J gene TRBJ1-1; weak D call: TRBD1 (5 bases). The V gene lost 1 base and the J gene lost 4 bases, with 11 bases spanning the gap. Per germline, CDR1 SGHRS and CDR2 YFSETQ. This CDR3 has 14 amino acids. The DNA for the CDR3 is TGCGCCAGCAGCTTGTCGGGGGGAGTCACTGAAGCTTTCTTT. It translates to CASSLSGGVTEAFF.